Sequencing of this T cell receptor (beta chain) was carried out in a study of OX40 agonist ivuxolimab in advanced cancers. Study-level findings and limits: Clones of CD4+ and CD8+ blood T cells grew by week 6 at doses of 0.1 to 3.0 mg/kg. CD8+ T cells were the subset that, on average, had more expanded clones than CD4+.

Generated by immunoSEQ multiplex PCR, the TCRdb table keeps only in-frame clones and is missing some. The sample lists roughly 54,000 clones, roughly four fifths occurring once. This clone was picked up one time. Its antigen is unidentified. This clonotype originated in an adult with an advanced solid tumor such as melanoma, head and neck, liver or kidney cancer. The sample in question was CD4+ or CD8+ T cells sorted from blood, obtained in a trial of the OX40 agonist ivuxolimab.

CDR3 amino acids: CASSLSDSQETQYF. CDR3 coding DNA: TGCGCCAGCAGCTTGTCGGACAGTCAAGAGACCCAGTACTTC. The chain is built from TRBV5-1 and TRBJ2-5; possible D gene TRBD1, 6 bases. The CDR3 is 14 residues long. Germline assignment: CDR1 SGHRS and CDR2 YFSETQ. V was pared by 1 base and J by 2 bases, with 9 bases between.